What follows are 22 T cell receptor beta chains derived from one specimen sequenced in a study of CD8 T cells in Susac syndrome. Random hexamers were used to reverse transcribe 0.5 to 1 ug of RNA. Using its own MiXCR run on the immunoSEQ multiplex PCR reads, TCRdb lists one record per CDR3 protein. The sample yields around 90,000 distinct CDR3 sequences, approximately 96% seen once. Sequencing used CD8+ T cells from PBMCs. Receptors were obtained from a human donor with Susac syndrome.

The chain uses TRBV15 and TRBJ1-5; D uncertain. Trimming left V 0 bases short and J 0 bases short, with 9 bases between. The CDR3 sequence is 16 residues long. Germline V lookup: CDR1 LNHNV, CDR2 YYDKDF (reference sequence). The CDR3 protein is CATSREGVYSNQPQHF. The CDR3 region has the DNA TGTGCCACCAGCAGAGAGGGTGTTTATAGCAATCAGCCCCAGCATTTT.

This chain connects TRBV28 to TRBJ1-6, with 9 bases matching TRBD1. This CDR3 contains 13 residues. CDR1 is MDHEN, CDR2 SYDVKM, per germline. V was clipped by 9 bases and J by 7 bases; unmatched bases: 4. CDR3 coding DNA: TGTGCCAGTGGGACAGGGAAGAATTCACCCCTCCACTTT. As protein: CASGTGKNSPLHF.

The chain employs TRBV7-9 and TRBJ1-1; D unresolved. The CDR3 consists of 13 residues. Germline-derived CDR1 and CDR2 are SEHNR and FQNEAQ (reference sequence). The V end was cut by 5 bases, the J end by 0 bases, with 7 bases between. CDR3 DNA sequence: TGTGCCAGCAGCCTGAGGATGAACACTGAAGCTTTCTTT. Translating it yields CASSLRMNTEAFF. Variable domain in full (rest from reference TRBV7-9 and TRBJ1-1): DTGVSQNPRHKITKRGQNVTFRCDPISEHNRLYWYRQTLGQGPEFLTYFQNEAQLEKSRLLSDRFSAERPKGSFSTLEIQRTEQGDSAMYLCASSLRMNTEAFFGQGTRLTVV.

The V and J genes are TRBV2 and TRBJ1-2; tentative D call: TRBD1 (5 bases). Germline CDR1 reads SNHLY; CDR2 reads FYNNEI. The CDR3 length is 12 residues. V was trimmed by 6 bases and J by 3 bases, leaving 8 bases between them. CDR3 DNA sequence: TGTGCCAGCAGGACAGCAGACTATGGCTACACCTTC. Its translation is CASRTADYGYTF.

V gene TRBV2 combines with J gene TRBJ2-5; 8 positions agree with TRBD1. Per the germline V gene, CDR1 is SNHLY and CDR2 is FYNNEI. This CDR3 is 13 amino acids long. V lost 3 bases and J lost 5; bases outside the gene matches: 2. CDR3 nucleotides: TGTGCCAGCAGTGAGGACAGGGAGGAGACCCAGTACTTC. Translating gives CASSEDREETQYF.

The chain carries TRBV18 and TRBJ1-1; D is uncertain. Germline CDR1 and CDR2: KGHSH and LQKENI. V lost 6 bases and J lost 5, with 10 bases in between. This CDR3 spans 12 amino acids. CDR3 DNA sequence: TGTGCCAGCTCGCAGATATCAACTGAAGCTTTCTTT. This codes for CASSQISTEAFF.

The rearrangement links TRBV5-5 to TRBJ1-2; unclear D gene. V was trimmed by 0 bases and J by 4 bases, leaving 10 bases between them. CDR3 length equals 14 residues. Looked up from germline, CDR1 is SGHKS and CDR2 is YYEKEE (reference sequence). The CDR3 spells CASSLEWPGYGYTF. The CDR3 DNA is TGTGCCAGCAGCTTGGAGTGGCCCGGCTATGGCTACACCTTC.

V usage is TRBV5-6 and J usage is TRBJ1-2; unclear D gene. CDR1 is SGHDT and CDR2 is YYEEEE in the germline V gene. The V end lost 1 base, the J end lost 7 bases, and 11 bases lay between the germline ends. The CDR3 consists of 13 residues. The CDR3 loop is CASSLSLFGGYTF. As DNA, the CDR3 is TGTGCCAGCAGCTTGTCCCTCTTTGGTGGCTACACCTTC.

For the CDR3, the DNA is TGCAGTGCTAGAGTACCCACAGGGGAGGGCGGCTACACCTTC. It yields the protein CSARVPTGEGGYTF. The chain recombines TRBV20-1 with TRBJ1-2; 7 nucleotides agree with TRBD1. Germline V gives CDR1 DFQATT, CDR2 SNEGSKA (reference sequence). J lost 8 bases, V lost 1 base, and 10 bases had no gene match. This CDR3 is built from 14 residues.

On this clonotype: A read error may account for a junction end that differs from germline. The chain has TRBV30 and TRBJ2-7; unclear D gene. The germline V gene has CDR1 GTSNPN and CDR2 SVGIG (reference sequence). There are 11 residues in the CDR3. In DNA, the CDR3 is TGTGCCTGGAGTGAGGTGGTTGAGCGGTACTTC. As protein: CAWSEVVERYF.

The chain combines TRBV6-5 with TRBJ2-7; 7 bases fit TRBD1. Per germline, CDR1 MNHEY and CDR2 SVGAGI. The CDR3 consists of 13 residues. The V gene end was trimmed by 5 bases and the J gene end by 3 bases; junction bases not matched to a gene: 4. The CDR3 sequence is CASSTDRDYEQYF. The CDR3 nucleotides read TGTGCCAGCAGTACAGACAGGGACTACGAGCAGTACTTC.

This rearrangement joins TRBV20-1 to TRBJ2-7; D unclear. Germline V gene lookup returns CDR1 DFQATT and CDR2 SNEGSKA (reference sequence). Trimming pared 0 bases from V and 6 bases from J, leaving 12 bases between. This CDR3 is built from 13 residues. The CDR3 loop reads CSARDPTAPEQYF. The CDR3 coding sequence is TGCAGTGCTAGAGATCCCACTGCCCCCGAGCAGTACTTC.

The rearrangement links TRBV20-1 to TRBJ2-3; 7 bases align to TRBD2. The trim removed 3 bases at V and 1 base at J, leaving 4 bases unmatched. This CDR3 contains 14 residues. Germline values: CDR1 DFQATT, CDR2 SNEGSKA (reference sequence). CDR3 region: CSASGTTRTDTQYF. The CDR3 nucleotides are TGCAGTGCTAGTGGGACTACCCGCACAGATACGCAGTATTTT.

The J gene is TRBJ2-3, the V gene TRBV4-3, with TRBD1 identical over 7 bases. Trimming removed 4 bases from V and 2 bases from J; junction bases left unmatched: 6. The CDR3 loop spans 15 amino acids. In germline, CDR1 is LGHNA, CDR2 YSLEER. This CDR3 is CASSLGTVTTDTQYF. Here the CDR3 DNA reads TGCGCCAGCAGCCTAGGGACAGTAACCACAGATACGCAGTATTTT.

CDR3 sequence: CASSYQETQYF. CDR3 in DNA: TGTGCCAGCAGTTACCAAGAGACCCAGTACTTC. The chain is built from TRBV6-2 or TRBV6-3 and TRBJ2-5; no clear D gene. The V gene's germline CDR1 is MNHEY and CDR2 SVGEGT. The CDR3 has 11 amino acids. Trimming pared 2 bases from V and 2 bases from J, leaving 0 bases between.

The chain uses TRBV29-1 and TRBJ2-5; a possible D gene is TRBD1 (5 bases). This CDR3 is 13 amino acids long. CDR1 SQVTM and CDR2 ANQGSEA come from the germline V gene. Trimming pared 3 bases from V and 5 bases from J, leaving 13 bases between. CDR3 region: CSVDAGMGETQYF. CDR3 sequence (DNA): TGCAGCGTTGATGCAGGGATGGGGGAGACCCAGTACTTC.

The chain combines TRBV2 with TRBJ2-1; D unclear. CDR3 length equals 13 residues. Germline loops: CDR1 SNHLY, CDR2 FYNNEI. V lost 6 bases and J lost 10, with 16 bases in between. In DNA form, the CDR3 reads TGTGCCAGCAGCCTTTTTTCTAGGGTCGAGCAGTTCTTC. It translates to CASSLFSRVEQFF.

The V gene is TRBV20-1, the J gene TRBJ2-2; D is perhaps TRBD2 (7 bases). Trimming stripped 6 bases from V and 2 bases from J, with 22 bases between. The CDR3 spans 17 residues. Germline V gene sequence: CDR1 DFQATT, CDR2 SNEGSKA (reference sequence). This chain's CDR3 is CSAAAIGGGHNTGELFF. The CDR3, as DNA: TGCAGTGCCGCAGCGATTGGCGGGGGCCATAACACCGGGGAGCTGTTTTTT.

The chain combines TRBV20-1 with TRBJ2-5; 12 positions agree with TRBD1. The CDR3 has 15 amino acids. The V gene end was trimmed by 6 bases and the J gene end by 6 bases; junction bases not matched to a gene: 11. The V gene's germline CDR1 is DFQATT and CDR2 SNEGSKA (reference sequence). The CDR3, as DNA: TGCAGTGCCACGGGACAGGGGGCAAAGGAAAAGACCCAGTACTTC. This encodes CSATGQGAKEKTQYF.

V and J are TRBV12-3 or TRBV12-4 and TRBJ1-2; D is undetermined. V was clipped by 3 bases and J by 7 bases, with 9 bases between them. The CDR3 length is 12 residues. This CDR3 is CASSFSSGGYTF. The CDR3 region has the DNA TGTGCCAGCAGTTTTTCCTCGGGTGGCTACACCTTC.

The rearrangement uses TRBV9 and TRBJ1-2, with no clear D. This CDR3 contains 14 residues. Germline V gives CDR1 SGDLS, CDR2 YYNGEE. With 2 bases removed from V and 8 bases from J, the gap between germline ends came to 16 bases. The CDR3 DNA sequence: TGTGCCAGCAGCGTGTCAGATATTGACTGGGGCTACACCTTC. Amino acid sequence: CASSVSDIDWGYTF.

The chain couples TRBV6-5 to TRBJ1-1; D remains ambiguous. The CDR3 length is 13 residues. Trimming took off 6 bases at V and 1 base at J, with 9 bases between the two ends. The germline V gene has CDR1 MNHEY and CDR2 SVGAGI. The CDR3 sequence is CASSHGENTEAFF. CDR3 coding DNA: TGTGCCAGCAGCCACGGGGAGAACACTGAAGCTTTCTTT.